These 21 T cell receptor beta chains share one sample of origin, sequenced in a study of T cell clonality in common variable immunodeficiency. TCRdb's copy holds only in-frame clones and misses some; the assay was immunoSEQ multiplex PCR. The sample was found to contain 40,000 to 65,000 clones, and every one recurs. Material for sequencing was peripheral blood mononuclear cells. The receptors derive from a person between 18 and 69 years old in good health.

As to this clone: Compared with germline, one end of the junction differs, possibly owing to a read error. The sequence runs out 3 residues before the end of the CDR3; the remainder is reconstructed from the germline J gene. The rearrangement uses TRBV5-1 and TRBJ1-1, with 7 bases lining up with TRBD1. The CDR3 totals 14 residues. CDR1 and CDR2 (germline): SGHRS, YFSETQ. CDR3 loop: CAGSFGQGVTEAFF. The covered CDR3 bases are TGCGCCGGCAGCTTCGGGCAGGGGGTCACTGAA.

This clone was found many times. CDR3 bases read: TGTGCCAGCAGCGGACTAGCGGGAGGGGGAGCCAAAAACATT. This encodes CASSGLAGGGAKNI. The entire CDR3 is CASSGLAGGGAKNIQYF. The chain links TRBV2 to TRBJ2-4, with 15 bases that match TRBD2. The read halts 3 residues ahead of the CDR3 end, with the missing end drawn from the germline J gene. The ends lost 6 bases at V and 0 bases at J; junction bases unmatched: 3. Germline CDR1 is SNHLY and CDR2 is FYNNEI. This CDR3 region has 17 residues.

At least ten counts were recorded for this clone. The CDR3 goes on 3 residues after the read ends, and that part is filled in from the germline J gene. The chain joins TRBV20-1 to TRBJ2-5; 8 bases fit TRBD2. Trimming at V came to 6 bases and at J to 5 bases, leaving 14 bases not matched to a gene. Germline V gene lookup returns CDR1 DFQATT and CDR2 SNEGSKA (reference sequence). The CDR3 length is 15 residues. Partial CDR3 DNA: TGCAGTGCCGCCCCTCCCGGGACGGGGGGGGAGACC. Protein product: CSAAPPGTGGET. The entire CDR3 reads CSAAPPGTGGETQYF.

Many counts were recorded for this clone. Read sequence stops 3 residues before the CDR3 end, and the germline J gene provides the missing end. The gene calls are TRBV4-1 and TRBJ2-7, with D possibly matching TRBD2 (6 bases). The V gene's germline CDR1 is MGHRA and CDR2 YSYEKL. V was clipped by 0 bases and J by 0 bases, with 9 bases between them. This CDR3 has 15 residues. CDR3 amino acids: CASSQEGGPSYEQYF. The CDR3 DNA, read in part, is TGCGCCAGCAGCCAAGAGGGGGGACCCTCCTACGAG.

This clone has a count of ten or more. The observed sequence ends 3 residues before the CDR3 terminus, with the missing tail filled in from the germline J gene. The genes are TRBV19 and TRBJ2-7, with D possibly TRBD1 on 6 matching bases. The CDR3 runs 18 residues. Germline lookup yields CDR1 LNHDA and CDR2 SQIVND (reference sequence). Trimming left V 1 base short and J 2 bases short, with 21 bases between. CDR3 DNA, as far as it was read: TGTGCCAGTAGTATAGCCCATTCAACAGGGCTTGATGCCTACGAG. Translation gives CASSIAHSTGLDAYE. The CDR3 in full is CASSIAHSTGLDAYEQYF.

The CDR3 DNA, read in part, is TGCGCCAGCAGCTTGGTACCGGGTTCCTACGAG. Its protein is CASSLVPGSYE. The complete CDR3 protein is CASSLVPGSYEQYF. The chain joins TRBV5-1 to TRBJ2-7; D is ambiguous. The read finishes 3 residues shy of the CDR3 end, and the germline J gene is used to complete it. The length of the CDR3 is 14 residues. V dropped 0 bases and J dropped 1 base, with 8 bases sitting between them. Looked up from germline, CDR1 is SGHRS and CDR2 is YFSETQ.

This clone was counted at least ten times. The read ends 3 residues before the CDR3 terminus; that terminus is restored from the germline J gene. V usage is TRBV5-1 and J usage is TRBJ1-1, with 9 positions matching TRBD1. Germline V gene lookup returns CDR1 SGHRS and CDR2 YFSETQ. The CDR3 has 16 residues. Trimming cost V 0 bases and J 3 bases; bases outside gene matches: 6. The DNA read from the CDR3 is TGCGCCAGCAGCTTGGCCTGGGGGACAGGGTACACTGAA. Protein product: CASSLAWGTGYTE. The CDR3, in full, reads CASSLAWGTGYTEAFF.

This clone showed up many times. Read coverage stops 3 residues before the CDR3 terminus; the germline J gene supplies the remainder. V is TRBV7-3 and J is TRBJ2-3, with 14 bases lining up with TRBD2. CDR1 and CDR2 (germline): SGHTA, FQGTGA. The CDR3 loop spans 16 amino acids. The ends lost 5 bases at V and 1 base at J; junction bases unmatched: 2. The part of the CDR3 DNA that was read is TGTGCCAGCAGCATGGGACTAGCGGGAGGCACAGATACG. It encodes CASSMGLAGGTDT. The full CDR3 protein is CASSMGLAGGTDTQYF.

This clone was detected ten times or more. The read finishes 3 residues shy of the CDR3 end, and the germline J gene is used to complete it. The chain is built from TRBV18 and TRBJ2-7, with 11 bases aligning to TRBD1. Trimming at V came to 3 bases and at J to 3 bases, leaving 1 base not matched to a gene. Germline-derived CDR1 and CDR2 are KGHSH and LQKENI. The CDR3 has 14 residues. The covered CDR3 bases are TGTGCCAGCTCACCCGGGACAGGGGGCTACGAG. This gives the protein CASSPGTGGYE. The whole CDR3 reads CASSPGTGGYEQYF.

This clone was counted many times. Read sequence stops 3 residues before the CDR3 end, and the germline J gene provides the missing end. The genes are TRBV20-1 and TRBJ2-3, with 12 bases identical to TRBD2. V lost 4 bases, J lost 5 bases, and 7 bases stayed unmatched. Germline CDR1 DFQATT, CDR2 SNEGSKA (reference sequence). This CDR3 comprises 15 residues. The CDR3 here is CSATRTSGIRDTQYF. The covered CDR3 bases are TGCAGTGCTACGAGGACTAGCGGGATAAGAGATACG.

This clone came up many times. The read is 3 residues too short to cover the CDR3 end, so that end is filled in from the germline J gene. This chain links TRBV16 with TRBJ1-5; the D is unclear. Germline values: CDR1 KGHSY, CDR2 FQNENV. Trimming pared 0 bases from V and 6 bases from J, leaving 6 bases between. The CDR3 totals 13 residues. Partial CDR3 DNA: TGTGCCAGCAGCCAATCTCTGCGTCAGCCC. Amino acids: CASSQSLRQP. The entire CDR3 is CASSQSLRQPQHF.

Regarding this clone: The read stops 3 residues short of the end of the CDR3; the missing end is completed from the germline J gene. The chain recombines TRBV19 with TRBJ1-5, with 7 bases aligning to TRBD1. Germline loops: CDR1 LNHDA, CDR2 SQIVND (reference sequence). Trimming took 1 base from V and 3 from J; bases not matched to a gene: 3. The CDR3 has 15 residues. This chain's CDR3 is CASSIGTGPNQPQHF. The CDR3 DNA, read in part, is TGTGCCAGTAGTATAGGGACAGGACCCAATCAGCCC. Variable domain in full (rest from reference TRBV19 and TRBJ1-5): DGGITQSPKYLFRKEGQNVTLSCEQNLNHDAMYWYRQDPGQGLRLIYYSQIVNDFQKGDIAEGYSVSREKKESFPLTVTSAQKNPTAFYLCASSIGTGPNQPQHFGDGTRLSIL.

This clone has a count of ten or more. The read ends 3 residues shy of where the CDR3 ends; the end is completed using the germline J gene. The chain is built from TRBV4-1 and TRBJ2-6; unclear D gene. Germline CDR1 MGHRA, CDR2 YSYEKL. Trimming stripped 1 base from V and 4 bases from J, with 8 bases between. The CDR3 has 15 amino acids. The CDR3 bases that were read are TGCGCCAGCAGCCAAGGGCTCTTGGGGGCCAACGTC. Its protein product is CASSQGLLGANV. The entire CDR3 sequence reads CASSQGLLGANVLTF.

This clone was seen at least ten times. The read gets to within 3 residues of the CDR3 end, and the germline J gene fills in the rest. The rearrangement links TRBV6-2 or TRBV6-3 to TRBJ2-1; D might be TRBD2 (6 bases). Germline V gene data show CDR1 as MNHEY and CDR2 as SVGEGT. CDR3 size: 15 residues. V lost 6 bases to trimming and J lost 4 bases, with 16 bases between them. The CDR3 spells CASSRRDFLYNEQFF. The sequenced part of the CDR3 DNA is TGTGCCAGCAGCCGCCGGGACTTCCTGTACAATGAG.

The table lists this clone with many counts. CDR3 sequence reads: CSARDARGTDTQYF. The sequenced part of the CDR3 DNA is TGCAGTGCTAGAGATGCCAGGGGCACAGATACG. The V gene is TRBV20-1, the J gene TRBJ2-3, with a possible D match to TRBD1 (5 bases). The read comes to an end 3 residues before the CDR3 does, leaving the germline J gene to fill in the end. This CDR3 has 14 amino acids. V was shortened by 0 bases and J by 1 base, with 8 bases between the two germline ends. The germline V gene has CDR1 DFQATT and CDR2 SNEGSKA (reference sequence).

This clone was recorded at least ten times. The CDR3 end falls 3 residues outside the read, so it is completed with the germline J gene. The V gene is TRBV7-2, the J gene TRBJ2-2; tentative D call: TRBD2 (5 bases). Germline lookup yields CDR1 SGHTA and CDR2 FQGNSA. V lost 2 bases to trimming and J lost 6 bases, with 13 bases between them. The CDR3 sequence is 15 residues long. Here the CDR3 reads CASSLTRELSGELFF. Incomplete CDR3 DNA: TGTGCCAGCAGCTTAACTAGGGAACTCTCCGGGGAG. Complete variable domain (other parts from reference TRBV7-2 and TRBJ2-2): GAGVSQSPSNKVTEKGKDVELRCDPISGHTALYWYRQSLGQGLEFLIYFQGNSAPDKSGLPSDRFSAERTGGSVSTLTIQRTQQEDSAVYLCASSLTRELSGELFFGEGSRLTVL.

This clone was detected ten times or more. The CDR3 end is not reached by the read, which stops 3 residues before it; the germline J gene fills it in. The chain links TRBV29-1 to TRBJ2-5; 10 bases map to TRBD1. V trimming: 7 bases; J trimming: 1 base; junction bases outside the gene matches: 3. The CDR3 totals 13 residues. Germline V gives CDR1 SQVTM, CDR2 ANQGSEA. The CDR3: CSARTGGQETQYF. The CDR3 bases that were read are TGCAGCGCCAGGACAGGGGGCCAAGAGACC.

This clone has a count of ten or more. The CDR3 is cut off 3 residues early in the read; its end comes from the germline J gene. The V gene is TRBV5-1, the J gene TRBJ2-2; 7 positions agree with TRBD2. CDR3 size: 16 residues. CDR1 is SGHRS, CDR2 YFSETQ, per germline. V was pared by 7 bases and J by 1 base, with 10 bases of the junction left unmatched. The covered CDR3 bases are TGCGCCAGCGGCTCGTCGGCGGGGGTGAACACCGGGGAG. It encodes CASGSSAGVNTGE. Given in full, the CDR3 is CASGSSAGVNTGELFF.

A few counts support this clone. The read comes to an end 3 residues before the CDR3 does, leaving the germline J gene to fill in the end. The chain uses TRBV19 and TRBJ2-7; the D gene is possibly TRBD2 (6 bases). The germline V gene encodes CDR1 LNHDA and CDR2 SQIVND (reference sequence). This CDR3 is built from 13 residues. V lost 7 bases and J lost 3, with 13 bases in between. CDR3 sequence: CASTAGLRYEQYF. The CDR3 bases that were read are TGTGCCAGTACCGCGGGACTTCGCTACGAG.

With respect to this clone: The sequenced fragment ends 3 residues before the CDR3 boundary, so the rest is inferred from the germline J gene. The chain recombines TRBV18 with TRBJ1-1; D remains ambiguous. Trimming took off 5 bases at V and 1 base at J, with 14 bases between the two ends. The CDR3 runs to 15 residues. CDR1 and CDR2 from the germline V gene are KGHSH and LQKENI. The CDR3 loop reads CASSGFGVPNTEAFF. Partial CDR3 DNA: TGTGCCAGCTCAGGGTTCGGGGTTCCGAACACTGAA.

This clone was picked up many times. The read comes to an end 3 residues before the CDR3 does, leaving the germline J gene to fill in the end. The chain joins TRBV13 to TRBJ2-1; weak D call: TRBD1 (5 bases). The ends were cut back, 6 bases at V and 6 bases at J, with 15 bases in the middle. The CDR3 contains 14 residues. The germline CDR1 and CDR2 sequences are PRHDT and FYEKMQ (reference sequence). The CDR3 sequence: CASSVGAIRNEQFF. The part of the CDR3 DNA that was read is TGTGCCAGCAGTGTAGGGGCCATCCGCAATGAG.